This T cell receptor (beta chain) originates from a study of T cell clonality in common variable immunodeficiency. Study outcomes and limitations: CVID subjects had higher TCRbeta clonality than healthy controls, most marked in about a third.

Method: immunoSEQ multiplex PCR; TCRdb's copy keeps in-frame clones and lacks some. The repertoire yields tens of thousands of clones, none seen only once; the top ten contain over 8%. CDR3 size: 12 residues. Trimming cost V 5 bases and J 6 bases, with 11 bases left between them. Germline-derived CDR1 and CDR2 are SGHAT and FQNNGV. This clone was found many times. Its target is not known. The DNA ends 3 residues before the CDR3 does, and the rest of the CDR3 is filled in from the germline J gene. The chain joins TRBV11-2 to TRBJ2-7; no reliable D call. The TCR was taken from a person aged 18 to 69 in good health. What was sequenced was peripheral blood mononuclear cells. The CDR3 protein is CASSPFTREQYF. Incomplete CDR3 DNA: TGTGCCAGCAGCCCCTTTACGCGCGAG.